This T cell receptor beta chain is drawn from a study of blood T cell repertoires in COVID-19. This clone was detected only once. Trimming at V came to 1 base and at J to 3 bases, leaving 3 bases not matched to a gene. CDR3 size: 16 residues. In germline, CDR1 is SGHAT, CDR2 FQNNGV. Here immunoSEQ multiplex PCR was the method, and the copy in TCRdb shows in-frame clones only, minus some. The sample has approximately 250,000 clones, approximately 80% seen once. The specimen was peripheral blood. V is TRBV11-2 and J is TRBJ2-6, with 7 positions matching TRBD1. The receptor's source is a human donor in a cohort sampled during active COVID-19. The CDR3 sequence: CASSLGDRVGANVLTF. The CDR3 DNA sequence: TGTGCCAGCAGCTTAGGTGACAGGGTTGGGGCCAACGTCCTGACTTTC.